The 13 T cell receptor beta chains reported below all come from one sample, sequenced in a study of identifying expanded T cells in peripheral blood. Sequenced by immunoSEQ multiplex PCR; TCRdb stores in-frame clones only, minus some. The repertoire includes under 130,000 clones, approximately 90% of them detected once, and 16% sits in the top ten. The sample taken for sequencing was blood. Source of these receptors: a person aged 18-70 years in good health.

This chain connects TRBV7-9 to TRBJ2-7; D is undetermined. Trimming shortened V by 3 bases and J by 6 bases, and 6 bases separated the two germline ends. Germline-derived CDR1 and CDR2 are SEHNR and FQNEAQ (reference sequence). The CDR3 runs to 11 residues. The CDR3 nucleotides read TGTGCCAGCAGCTTTAAGAGCGAGCAGTACTTC. This sequence encodes CASSFKSEQYF.

The rearrangement uses TRBV2 and TRBJ2-5; perhaps D is TRBD1 or TRBD2 (5 bases each). Germline V CDR1 and CDR2: SNHLY, FYNNEI. Trimming cost V 7 bases and J 5 bases, with 14 bases left between them. The CDR3 has 13 amino acids. CDR3 sequence (DNA): TGTGCCAGCAATGAGGGGCCGGCGGAGACCCAGTACTTC. Protein sequence: CASNEGPAETQYF. The whole variable domain, remainder taken from reference TRBV2 and TRBJ2-5, is EPEVTQTPSHQVTQMGQEVILRCVPISNHLYFYWYRQILGQKVEFLVSFYNNEISEKSEIFDDQFSVERPDGSNFTLKIRSTKLEDSAMYFCASNEGPAETQYFGPGTRLLVL.

This chain joins TRBV13 and TRBJ1-1; unclear D gene. V was clipped by 5 bases and J by 1 base, with 11 bases between them. This CDR3 has 14 amino acids. The germline V gene encodes CDR1 PRHDT and CDR2 FYEKMQ (reference sequence). In nucleotides, the CDR3 is TGTGCCAGCAGCCGTGGACGGCCGAACACTGAAGCTTTCTTT. This sequence encodes CASSRGRPNTEAFF. Variable domain in full (rest from reference TRBV13 and TRBJ1-1): AAGVIQSPRHLIKEKRETATLKCYPIPRHDTVYWYQQGPGQDPQFLISFYEKMQSDKGSIPDRFSAQQFSDYHSELNMSSLELGDSALYFCASSRGRPNTEAFFGQGTRLTVV.

The table lists this clone with a count of one. The chain couples TRBV5-1 to TRBJ2-2; TRBD1 is a possible D gene (6 bases). The germline V gene encodes CDR1 SGHRS and CDR2 YFSETQ. The CDR3 extends over 13 amino acids. The V and J ends lost 4 bases and 5 bases respectively, with 9 bases between them. The CDR3 sequence: CASSTGTTGELFF. CDR3 nucleotides: TGCGCCAGCAGCACAGGGACGACCGGGGAGCTGTTTTTT.

This clone was detected once. V and J are TRBV4-3 and TRBJ1-4; D is possibly TRBD1 (5 bases). The length of the CDR3 is 17 residues. V was shortened by 4 bases and J by 7 bases, with 22 bases between the two germline ends. Germline CDR1 LGHNA, CDR2 YSLEER. CDR3 amino acids: CASSPRSPVGAGEKLFF. The CDR3 coding sequence is TGCGCCAGCAGCCCAAGATCTCCCGTAGGGGCAGGTGAAAAACTGTTTTTT.

The V and J genes are TRBV4-3 and TRBJ2-7; 8 bases match TRBD2. The CDR3 runs 16 residues. Germline CDR1 LGHNA, CDR2 YSLEER. V was clipped by 4 bases and J by 0 bases; unmatched bases: 8. The CDR3 coding sequence is TGCGCCAGCAGCCTCCTCGGCGGGGGGTACTCCTACGAGCAGTACTTC. It specifies CASSLLGGGYSYEQYF.

The J gene is TRBJ1-2, the V gene TRBV27, with 8 positions matching TRBD1. Looked up from germline, CDR1 is MNHEY and CDR2 is SMNVEV (reference sequence). The CDR3 spans 14 residues. V was clipped by 4 bases and J by 4 bases; unmatched bases: 5. CDR3: CASSWTGRGYGYTF. DNA for the CDR3: TGTGCCAGCAGTTGGACAGGGAGAGGCTATGGCTACACCTTC.

This clone was recorded once. The chain is built from TRBV7-2 and TRBJ2-2, with 7 bases aligning to TRBD2. This CDR3 has 15 amino acids. The germline V gene has CDR1 SGHTA and CDR2 FQGNSA. Germline trimming cut 4 bases from V and 4 bases from J; bases unmatched to any gene: 6. The DNA for the CDR3 is TGTGCCAGCAGCTGGATTTCTAGCGGCACCGGGGAGCTGTTTTTT. Translation gives CASSWISSGTGELFF.

The chain recombines TRBV19 with TRBJ2-6, with a weak D call TRBD1 (6 bases). This CDR3 is 17 amino acids long. Per germline, CDR1 LNHDA and CDR2 SQIVND (reference sequence). V was shortened by 1 base and J by 2 bases, with 12 bases between the two germline ends. The CDR3 here is CASSIVQGRPGANVLTF. CDR3 coding DNA: TGTGCCAGTAGTATAGTCCAGGGGCGACCTGGGGCCAACGTCCTGACTTTC. Looking up the rest from reference TRBV19 and TRBJ2-6 gives the full variable domain: DGGITQSPKYLFRKEGQNVTLSCEQNLNHDAMYWYRQDPGQGLRLIYYSQIVNDFQKGDIAEGYSVSREKKESFPLTVTSAQKNPTAFYLCASSIVQGRPGANVLTFGAGSRLTVL.

This chain joins TRBV6-1 and TRBJ2-3; TRBD1 agrees at 7 bases. The V gene end was trimmed by 10 bases and the J gene end by 1 base; junction bases not matched to a gene: 11. This CDR3 has 15 residues. Looked up from germline, CDR1 is MNHNS and CDR2 is SASEGT. CDR3 residues: CATGRRQGRTDTQYF. The CDR3 nucleotides read TGTGCCACGGGGAGACGACAGGGTCGCACAGATACGCAGTATTTT.

J is TRBJ1-4 and V is TRBV6-5; a possible D gene is TRBD1 (5 bases). Germline lookup yields CDR1 MNHEY and CDR2 SVGAGI. CDR3 size: 15 residues. With 4 bases removed from V and 5 bases from J, the gap between germline ends came to 14 bases. DNA of the CDR3: TGTGCCAGCAGTTCCCAGGGAGCAGGGAATGAAAAACTGTTTTTT. This sequence encodes CASSSQGAGNEKLFF.

The chain combines TRBV12-5 with TRBJ1-6, with TRBD1 as a possible D gene (6 bases). This CDR3 has 16 amino acids. Trimming cost V 4 bases and J 12 bases, with 22 bases left between them. In germline, CDR1 is LGHNT, CDR2 FRNRAP. This chain's CDR3 is CASGSTGQGVIRPLHF. CDR3 in DNA: TGTGCTAGTGGTTCCACGGGACAAGGGGTTATTAGACCCCTCCACTTT.

The rearrangement joins TRBV4-1 to TRBJ2-5; D is ambiguous. The V gene's germline CDR1 is MGHRA and CDR2 YSYEKL. The length of the CDR3 is 11 residues. V was trimmed by 4 bases and J by 4 bases, leaving 4 bases between them. The CDR3 DNA reads TGCGCCAGCAGCCTAGGAGAGACCCAGTACTTC. Its translation is CASSLGETQYF.